The 32 T cell receptor beta chains reported below all come from one sample, sequenced in a study of blood T cell repertoires in COVID-19. Only in-frame clones appear in the TCRdb table, and some are missing; sequencing was by immunoSEQ multiplex PCR. In the table there are over 250,000 clones, roughly 90% of which are singletons. What was sequenced was PBMCs or T cells enriched from blood (not recorded which). Receptor source: a man in his sixties who had recovered from COVID-19.

The chain is built from TRBV18 and TRBJ2-5; a weak D match, TRBD2 (5 bases). Trimming took 2 bases from V and 1 from J, leaving 11 bases between them. The germline gives CDR1 KGHSH, CDR2 LQKENI. There are 15 residues in the CDR3. Here the CDR3 reads CASSPRISAQETQYF. The CDR3 DNA sequence: TGTGCCAGCTCACCAAGGATTAGCGCCCAAGAGACCCAGTACTTC.

J is TRBJ2-4 and V is TRBV2; 8 bases line up with TRBD1. The CDR3 spans 12 residues. Trimming removed 4 bases from V and 12 bases from J; junction bases left unmatched: 5. CDR1 is SNHLY, CDR2 FYNNEI, per germline. Here the CDR3 reads CASSGGTGSQYF. The DNA of the CDR3 is TGTGCCAGCAGTGGGGGGACAGGATCTCAGTACTTC. The full variable domain, rest sourced from reference TRBV2 and TRBJ2-4, is EPEVTQTPSHQVTQMGQEVILRCVPISNHLYFYWYRQILGQKVEFLVSFYNNEISEKSEIFDDQFSVERPDGSNFTLKIRSTKLEDSAMYFCASSGGTGSQYFGAGTRLSVL.

This sequence joins TRBV5-5 and TRBJ1-5; TRBD1 matches 7 bases. The trim removed 0 bases at V and 4 bases at J, leaving 4 bases unmatched. The CDR3 is 15 residues long. Per the germline V gene, CDR1 is SGHKS and CDR2 is YYEKEE (reference sequence). In DNA form, the CDR3 reads TGTGCCAGCAGCTTGGGACAGGGTTGGAATCAGCCCCAGCATTTT. Encoded protein: CASSLGQGWNQPQHF.

With respect to this clone: A read error may account for a junction end that differs from germline. This chain links TRBV7-7 with TRBJ2-2; 9 bases agree with TRBD1. The CDR3 sequence is 16 residues long. Germline CDR1 reads SSHAT; CDR2 reads FNYEAQ (reference sequence). DNA for the CDR3: TGTGCTAGCAGCTTAGGGACAGGGTTCAACACCGGGGAGCTGTTTTTT. It specifies CASSLGTGFNTGELFF. The variable domain in full, with the rest retrieved from reference TRBV7-7 and TRBJ2-2, is GAGVSQSPRYKVTKRGQDVTLRCDPISSHATLYWYQQALGQGPEFLTYFNYEAQPDKSGLPSDRFSAERPEGSISTLTIQRTEQRDSAMYRCASSLGTGFNTGELFFGEGSRLTVL.

V usage is TRBV5-4 and J usage is TRBJ2-7, with 11 bases aligning to TRBD2. The germline V gene encodes CDR1 SGHNT and CDR2 YYREEE (reference sequence). After removal of 4 bases from V and 2 bases from J, the junction contained 5 bases not matched to a gene. The CDR3 loop spans 15 amino acids. As DNA, the CDR3 is TGTGCCAGCAGCCCGACTAGCGGGGCCCCCTACGAGCAGTACTTC. Its protein product is CASSPTSGAPYEQYF. Combining the CDR3 with reference TRBV5-4 and TRBJ2-7 gives the whole variable domain ETGVTQSPTHLIKTRGQQVTLRCSSQSGHNTVSWYQQALGQGPQFIFQYYREEENGRGNFPPRFSGLQFPNYSSELNVNALELDDSALYLCASSPTSGAPYEQYFGPGTRLTVT.

This chain connects TRBV6-2 or TRBV6-3 to TRBJ2-3; the D is unclear. The CDR3 runs 17 residues. The germline V and J ends were trimmed by 2 bases and 2 bases, with 17 bases remaining between them. Germline CDR1 is MNHEY and CDR2 is SVGEGT. CDR3 sequence (DNA): TGTGCCAGCAGTTACGCCCTGCGGAGTTATTACACAGATACGCAGTATTTT. Protein product: CASSYALRSYYTDTQYF.

This chain connects TRBV11-2 to TRBJ1-2; TRBD1 matches at 7 bases. Germline trimming cut 5 bases from V and 8 bases from J; bases unmatched to any gene: 8. CDR3 size: 13 residues. Germline CDR1 reads SGHAT; CDR2 reads FQNNGV. DNA of the CDR3: TGTGCCAGCAGCGCAGGAGACAGGGCGGGCTACACCTTC. Its protein is CASSAGDRAGYTF.

The chain has TRBV27 and TRBJ2-2; maybe TRBD2 (6 bases). In germline, CDR1 is MNHEY, CDR2 SMNVEV (reference sequence). V lost 1 base and J 1 base, leaving 10 bases between the germline ends. The CDR3 has 16 amino acids. This CDR3 reads CASSLFSGGNTGELFF. The CDR3 nucleotides are TGTGCCAGCAGTTTATTTTCCGGGGGGAACACCGGGGAGCTGTTTTTT.

The table lists this clone with a count of one. The V and J genes are TRBV4-1 and TRBJ2-3, with 7 bases aligning to TRBD2. This CDR3 contains 16 residues. Germline-derived CDR1 and CDR2 are MGHRA and YSYEKL. J gave up 1 base and V 1 base, and 5 bases lay outside the gene matches. The CDR3 spells CASSQVVTSGTDTQYF. Written as DNA, the CDR3 is TGCGCCAGCAGCCAAGTAGTTACTAGCGGCACAGATACGCAGTATTTT.

V and J are TRBV9 and TRBJ2-2, with TRBD1 matching over 7 bases. CDR3 length: 16 amino acids. Germline V lookup: CDR1 SGDLS, CDR2 YYNGEE. V lost 5 bases, J lost 4 bases, and 11 bases stayed unmatched. CDR3 sequence reads: CASSFGQGDGTGELFF. For the CDR3, the DNA is TGTGCCAGCAGTTTTGGTCAGGGGGACGGCACCGGGGAGCTGTTTTTT.

In regard to this clone: The identical CDR3 is also encoded by other nucleotide sequences in the sample. This chain connects TRBV3-1 (or the pseudogene TRBV3-2) to TRBJ2-1, with D hard to call. CDR1 is LGHDT and CDR2 is YNNKEL in the germline V gene (reference sequence). V was trimmed by 1 base and J by 8 bases, leaving 6 bases between them. The CDR3 consists of 12 residues. CDR3: CASSQGLDEQFF. CDR3 nucleotides: TGTGCCAGCAGCCAAGGTTTAGATGAGCAGTTCTTC.

The chain recombines TRBV5-5 with TRBJ1-1; D remains ambiguous. Per the germline V gene, CDR1 is SGHKS and CDR2 is YYEKEE (reference sequence). This CDR3 comprises 14 residues. V was shortened by 5 bases and J by 7 bases, with 18 bases between the two germline ends. CDR3 DNA sequence: TGTGCCAGCAGATTCCAGGACTTAGGTGGTGAAGCTTTCTTT. It encodes CASRFQDLGGEAFF.

The J gene is TRBJ2-1, the V gene TRBV7-3; 7 bases match TRBD1. The germline gives CDR1 SGHTA, CDR2 FQGTGA. Losses at the gene ends were 4 bases for V and 2 bases for J; bases not matched to a gene: 5. The CDR3 has 15 residues. The CDR3 here is CASSSQGLPYNEQFF. DNA of the CDR3: TGTGCCAGCAGCTCACAGGGGCTACCCTACAATGAGCAGTTCTTC.

Notes on this clone: The sample carries other DNA sequences with the same CDR3. The chain combines TRBV12-3 or TRBV12-4 with TRBJ1-2; D possibly corresponds to TRBD1 (5 bases). This CDR3 spans 13 amino acids. The germline V and J ends were trimmed by 3 bases and 2 bases, with 7 bases remaining between them. As DNA, the CDR3 is TGTGCCAGCAGTTTGGGGGGAAACTATGGCTACACCTTC. Its translation is CASSLGGNYGYTF.

The V gene is TRBV30, the J gene TRBJ1-6; tentatively, D is TRBD1 (5 bases). Trimming stripped 0 bases from V and 4 bases from J, with 10 bases between. CDR1 is GTSNPN, CDR2 SVGIG, per germline (reference sequence). The CDR3 runs to 15 residues. Here the CDR3 DNA reads TGTGCCTGGAGTGTAGGTGGGGGGTATAATTCACCCCTCCACTTT. Its protein product is CAWSVGGGYNSPLHF.

V usage is TRBV2 and J usage is TRBJ2-7, with a possible D match to TRBD2 (6 bases). This CDR3 has 14 amino acids. Germline lookup yields CDR1 SNHLY and CDR2 FYNNEI. Trimming shortened V by 4 bases and J by 3 bases, and 13 bases separated the two germline ends. Written as DNA, the CDR3 is TGTGCCAGCAGTGTGGAGGGAGTCTTCTACGAGCAGTACTTC. Translated, it gives CASSVEGVFYEQYF.

A word on this clone: Other nucleotide sequences in the sample specify the same CDR3. V and J are TRBV3-1 (or the pseudogene TRBV3-2) and TRBJ1-3; D is ambiguous. Germline V gene sequence: CDR1 LGHDT, CDR2 YNNKEL (reference sequence). This CDR3 has 15 amino acids. V dropped 1 base and J dropped 2 bases, with 9 bases sitting between them. The DNA of the CDR3 is TGTGCCAGCAGCCAAGCCCCCGGGACTGGAAACACCATATATTTT. This sequence encodes CASSQAPGTGNTIYF.

The chain joins TRBV5-6 to TRBJ1-2; possible D gene TRBD1, 5 bases. The V end lost 2 bases, the J end lost 7 bases, and 12 bases lay between the germline ends. CDR3 size: 13 residues. From germline, CDR1 is SGHDT and CDR2 YYEEEE. The CDR3 nucleotides are TGTGCCAGCAGCTTTTGGGGCGCGAGTGGCTACACCTTC. This sequence encodes CASSFWGASGYTF.

The V gene is TRBV28, the J gene TRBJ2-1, with D possibly TRBD2 on 6 matching bases. The CDR3 sequence is 11 residues long. V dropped 8 bases and J dropped 6 bases, with 8 bases sitting between them. Germline loops: CDR1 MDHEN, CDR2 SYDVKM. For the CDR3, the DNA is TGTGCCAGCTGGGACTCCAATGAGCAGTTCTTC. Its protein is CASWDSNEQFF.

The CDR3 is CASSRTSGGKTYEQYF. CDR3 bases: TGCGCCAGCAGCAGGACTAGCGGGGGGAAAACCTACGAGCAGTACTTC. The chain uses TRBV4-1 and TRBJ2-7; 14 bases agree with TRBD2. The CDR3 is 16 residues long. V gave up 5 bases and J gave up 2 bases; unmatched junction bases: 5. Looked up from germline, CDR1 is MGHRA and CDR2 is YSYEKL.

A single count supports this clone. The genes are TRBV28 and TRBJ1-2; TRBD1 is a possible D gene (6 bases). Germline CDR1 and CDR2: MDHEN and SYDVKM. Trimming removed 3 bases from V and 6 bases from J, with 14 bases in between. There are 14 residues in the CDR3. CDR3 loop: CASSLVTGGHGYTF. The CDR3 DNA reads as TGTGCCAGCAGTTTGGTCACGGGGGGCCATGGCTACACCTTC.

V usage is TRBV5-1 and J usage is TRBJ1-2; weak D call: TRBD1 (5 bases). V was shortened by 0 bases and J by 0 bases, with 12 bases between the two germline ends. Germline V gene data show CDR1 as SGHRS and CDR2 as YFSETQ. CDR3 length: 16 residues. The CDR3 loop reads CASSLGGLLANYGYTF. CDR3 coding DNA: TGCGCCAGCAGCTTGGGGGGACTTTTAGCTAACTATGGCTACACCTTC.

This chain links TRBV7-3 with TRBJ2-2, with D perhaps matching TRBD2 (6 bases). V lost 2 bases and J lost 4, with 11 bases in between. This CDR3 region has 15 residues. Germline V CDR1 and CDR2: SGHTA, FQGTGA. The DNA for the CDR3 is TGTGCCAGCAGCTTACAGGGCGGGATCACCGGGGAGCTGTTTTTT. Its protein is CASSLQGGITGELFF.

The V and J genes are TRBV14 and TRBJ1-4; D remains unclear. V lost 1 base to trimming and J lost 8 bases, with 8 bases between them. The CDR3 spans 13 residues. Germline CDR1 is SGHDN and CDR2 is FVKESK. The CDR3 coding sequence is TGTGCCAGCAGCCAAGTCTACTACGAAAAACTGTTTTTT. The encoded protein is CASSQVYYEKLFF.

The chain has TRBV5-4 and TRBJ2-5, with D unclear. V lost 0 bases, J lost 6 bases, and 6 bases lay in between. Germline CDR1 is SGHNT and CDR2 is YYREEE (reference sequence). This CDR3 has 12 residues. CDR3 sequence (DNA): TGTGCCAGCAGCTTGGTCGAGCAGACCCAGTACTTC. The encoded protein is CASSLVEQTQYF.

V is TRBV18 and J is TRBJ1-4; 7 bases align to TRBD1. The CDR3 spans 15 residues. V lost 6 bases to trimming and J lost 4 bases; unmatched junction nucleotides: 8. From germline, CDR1 is KGHSH and CDR2 LQKENI. The CDR3 sequence is CASSQKGQYNEKLFF. CDR3 sequence (DNA): TGTGCCAGCTCGCAAAAGGGACAGTATAATGAAAAACTGTTTTTT. Full variable domain (remainder filled in from reference TRBV18 and TRBJ1-4): NAGVMQNPRHLVRRRGQEARLRCSPMKGHSHVYWYRQLPEEGLKFMVYLQKENIIDESGMPKERFSAEFPKEGPSILRIQQVVRGDSAAYFCASSQKGQYNEKLFFGSGTQLSVL.

The chain couples TRBV28 to TRBJ1-2; D may be TRBD1 (5 bases). The CDR3 contains 15 residues. With 7 bases removed from V and 5 bases from J, the gap between germline ends came to 20 bases. Per germline, CDR1 MDHEN and CDR2 SYDVKM. The CDR3 loop is CASTTGRGVSYGYTF. DNA for the CDR3: TGTGCCAGCACCACCGGGCGGGGGGTGAGTTATGGCTACACCTTC.

The V and J genes are TRBV9 and TRBJ2-1, with D perhaps TRBD2 (6 bases). CDR1 and CDR2 (germline): SGDLS, YYNGEE. V shed 2 bases and J shed 13 bases, with 16 bases lying between them. The CDR3 totals 13 residues. CDR3 region: CASSVGSGAPQFF. In DNA, the CDR3 is TGTGCCAGCAGCGTGGGTTCGGGAGCGCCACAGTTCTTC.

The rearrangement links TRBV18 to TRBJ1-5; 8 bases fit TRBD1. With V trimmed by 1 base and J by 4 bases, 3 bases remained unmatched. The germline gives CDR1 KGHSH, CDR2 LQKENI. This CDR3 region has 15 residues. The CDR3: CASSPRGQGNQPQHF. The CDR3 region has the DNA TGTGCCAGCTCACCACGAGGACAGGGTAATCAGCCCCAGCATTTT. Together with reference TRBV18 and TRBJ1-5, the CDR3 gives the full variable domain: NAGVMQNPRHLVRRRGQEARLRCSPMKGHSHVYWYRQLPEEGLKFMVYLQKENIIDESGMPKERFSAEFPKEGPSILRIQQVVRGDSAAYFCASSPRGQGNQPQHFGDGTRLSIL.

The gene calls are TRBV7-2 and TRBJ1-5, with unresolved D. The germline gives CDR1 SGHTA, CDR2 FQGNSA. Trimming pared 5 bases from V and 5 bases from J, leaving 16 bases between. The length of the CDR3 is 15 residues. The CDR3 reads CASSPRRAGDQPQHF. CDR3 sequence (DNA): TGTGCCAGCAGCCCCCGGAGGGCTGGAGATCAGCCCCAGCATTTT.

V usage is TRBV7-9 and J usage is TRBJ2-5, with a possible D match to TRBD2 (6 bases). Trimming stripped 3 bases from V and 7 bases from J, with 12 bases between. This CDR3 has 13 residues. Germline V lookup: CDR1 SEHNR, CDR2 FQNEAQ (reference sequence). The CDR3 is CASSLEGLGTQYF. CDR3 nucleotides: TGTGCCAGCAGCTTGGAGGGGTTAGGGACCCAGTACTTC.

This rearrangement joins TRBV30 to TRBJ1-5; no clear D. The CDR3 loop spans 13 amino acids. Looked up from germline, CDR1 is GTSNPN and CDR2 is SVGIG (reference sequence). V lost 2 bases and J 7 bases, leaving 12 bases between the germline ends. In nucleotides, the CDR3 is TGTGCCTGGAGTCCCGCAGGTAACCAGCCCCAGCATTTT. This codes for CAWSPAGNQPQHF. Looking up the rest from reference TRBV30 and TRBJ1-5 gives the full variable domain: SQTIHQWPATLVQPVGSPLSLECTVEGTSNPNLYWYRQAAGRGLQLLFYSVGIGQISSEVPQNLSASRPQDRQFILSSKKLLLSDSGFYLCAWSPAGNQPQHFGDGTRLSIL.